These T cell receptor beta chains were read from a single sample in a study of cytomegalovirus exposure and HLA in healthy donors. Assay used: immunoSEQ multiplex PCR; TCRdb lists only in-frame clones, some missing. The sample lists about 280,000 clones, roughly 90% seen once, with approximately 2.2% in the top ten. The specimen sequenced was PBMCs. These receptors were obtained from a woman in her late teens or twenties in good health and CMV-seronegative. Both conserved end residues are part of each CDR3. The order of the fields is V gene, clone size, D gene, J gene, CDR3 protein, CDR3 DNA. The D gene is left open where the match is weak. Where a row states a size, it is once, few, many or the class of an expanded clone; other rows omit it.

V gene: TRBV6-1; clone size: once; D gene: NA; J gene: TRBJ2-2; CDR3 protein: CASSFVQGPGELFF; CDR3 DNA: TGTGCCAGCAGTTTCGTACAGGGTCCCGGGGAGCTGTTTTTT
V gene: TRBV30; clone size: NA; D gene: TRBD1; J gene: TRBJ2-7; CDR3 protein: CAWSVLRTGSYEQYF; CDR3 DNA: TGTGCCTGGAGTGTATTGCGGACAGGGTCCTACGAGCAGTACTTC
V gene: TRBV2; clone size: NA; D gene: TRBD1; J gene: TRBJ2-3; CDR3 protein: CASSETLRGSGTDTQYF; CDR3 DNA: TGTGCCAGCAGTGAAACCCTCAGGGGGTCTGGTACAGATACGCAGTATTTT
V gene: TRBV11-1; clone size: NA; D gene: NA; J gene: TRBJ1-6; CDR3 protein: CASSTGHSGRSPLHF; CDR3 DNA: TGTGCCAGCAGCACCGGACACTCCGGCCGGTCACCCCTCCACTTT
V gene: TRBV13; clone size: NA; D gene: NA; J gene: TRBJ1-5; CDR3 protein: CASSRGWEGNQPQHF; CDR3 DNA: TGTGCCAGCAGTCGAGGATGGGAGGGCAATCAGCCCCAGCATTTT
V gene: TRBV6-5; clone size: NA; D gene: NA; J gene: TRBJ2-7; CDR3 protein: CASSYDRGHVAYEQYF; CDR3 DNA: TGTGCCAGCAGTTACGACCGGGGACACGTAGCCTACGAGCAGTACTTC
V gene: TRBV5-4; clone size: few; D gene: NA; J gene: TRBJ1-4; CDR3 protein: CASSLDSGVINEKLFF; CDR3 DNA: TGTGCCAGCAGCTTGGATTCGGGGGTTATTAATGAAAAACTGTTTTTT
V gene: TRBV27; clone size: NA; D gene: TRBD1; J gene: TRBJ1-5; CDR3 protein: CASSLDREVLGQPQHF; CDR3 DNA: TGTGCCAGCAGTCTTGACAGGGAAGTCCTAGGTCAGCCCCAGCATTTT
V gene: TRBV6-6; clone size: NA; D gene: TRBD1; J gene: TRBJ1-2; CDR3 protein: CASILGQGPYGYTF; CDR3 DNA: TGTGCCAGCATCCTGGGACAGGGGCCTTATGGCTACACCTTC
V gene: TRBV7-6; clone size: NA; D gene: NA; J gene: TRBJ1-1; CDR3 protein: CASSLGGQPTEAFF; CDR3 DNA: TGTGCCAGCAGCTTAGGGGGCCAGCCCACTGAAGCTTTCTTT
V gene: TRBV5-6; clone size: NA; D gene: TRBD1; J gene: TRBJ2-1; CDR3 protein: CASSFDRDNEQFF; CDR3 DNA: TGTGCCAGCAGTTTTGACAGGGACAATGAGCAGTTCTTC
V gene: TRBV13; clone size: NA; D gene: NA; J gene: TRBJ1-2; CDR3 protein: CASSSFGLYGYTF; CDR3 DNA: TGTGCCAGCAGCTCCTTCGGACTCTATGGCTACACCTTC
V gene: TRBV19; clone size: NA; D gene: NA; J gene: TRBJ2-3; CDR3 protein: CASRALSTDTQYF; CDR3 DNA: TGTGCCAGCAGGGCCCTGAGCACAGATACGCAGTATTTT
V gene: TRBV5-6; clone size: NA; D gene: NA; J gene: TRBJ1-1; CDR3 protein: CASSRNMNTEAFF; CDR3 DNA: TGTGCCAGCAGCCGTAACATGAACACTGAAGCTTTCTTT